This entry lists 27 T cell receptor beta chains sequenced from one sample in a study of control samples from healthy donors and cancer patients (dated by TCRdb to 2020 to 2021). Libraries came from the immunoSEQ multiplex PCR assay. What TCRdb holds here is the immuneACCESS table cut down to in-frame rearrangements. Part of the clones is not present; checked against another copy, under half of the missing clones reflect an unresolved V gene, and the others are unexplained. The sample yields 90,000 to 100,000 clones; about 88% were counted once. The top ten clonotypes cover about 15% of the sample. Sequencing input: blood. All receptors come from a woman aged 70-85 years in good health.

This chain connects TRBV5-6 to TRBJ1-6, with D possibly matching TRBD1 (5 bases). Germline V gene lookup returns CDR1 SGHDT and CDR2 YYEEEE. The CDR3 is 19 amino acids. Trimming took 1 base from V and 0 from J, leaving 17 bases between them. Here the CDR3 DNA reads TGTGCCAGCAGCTTGTGGTCAGGGCCCCAAAGCTCCTATAATTCACCCCTCCACTTT. Translation gives CASSLWSGPQSSYNSPLHF. Combining the CDR3 with reference TRBV5-6 and TRBJ1-6 gives the whole variable domain DAGVTQSPTHLIKTRGQQVTLRCSPKSGHDTVSWYQQALGQGPQFIFQYYEEEERQRGNFPDRFSGHQFPNYSSELNVNALLLGDSALYLCASSLWSGPQSSYNSPLHFGNGTRLTVT.

This clone was seen a handful of times. The chain combines TRBV18 with TRBJ2-5; D is uncertain. The CDR3 is 11 residues long. Trimming took 2 bases from V and 3 from J, leaving 1 base between them. Germline V gene sequence: CDR1 KGHSH, CDR2 LQKENI. As DNA, the CDR3 is TGTGCCAGCTCACCAGAAGAGACCCAGTACTTC. It encodes CASSPEETQYF.

The chain combines TRBV7-2 with TRBJ2-7; no definite D call. The V end lost 4 bases, the J end lost 3 bases, and 4 bases lay between the germline ends. CDR3 length: 11 amino acids. Germline CDR1 and CDR2: SGHTA and FQGNSA. CDR3 in DNA: TGTGCCAGCAGCTCCCTCTACGAGCAGTACTTC. This sequence encodes CASSSLYEQYF.

The CDR3: CASTSGSLNEQFF. In DNA form, the CDR3 reads TGTGCCAGCACGAGCGGGAGTCTGAATGAGCAGTTCTTC. The chain carries TRBV6-5 and TRBJ2-1; 8 bases fit TRBD2. With V trimmed by 7 bases and J by 7 bases, 6 bases remained unmatched. Per germline, CDR1 MNHEY and CDR2 SVGAGI. The CDR3 sequence is 13 residues long.

The chain is built from TRBV18 and TRBJ1-2; possibly TRBD1 for D (6 bases). This CDR3 is 16 amino acids long. V was trimmed by 3 bases and J by 4 bases, leaving 18 bases between them. Germline V gene sequence: CDR1 KGHSH, CDR2 LQKENI. The CDR3 region has the DNA TGTGCCAGCTCACCCTGGACAGACCATAGTGTCTATGGCTACACCTTC. It encodes CASSPWTDHSVYGYTF.

A single count supports this clone. As DNA, the CDR3 is TGTGCCACCAACCTCGAGACAGGGGATGGCTACACCTTC. This encodes CATNLETGDGYTF. The chain has TRBV6-6 and TRBJ1-2, with TRBD1 matching 8 bases. The CDR3 extends over 13 amino acids. Germline CDR1 is MNHNY and CDR2 is SVGAGI (reference sequence). V dropped 10 bases and J dropped 6; count of bases not matched to a gene: 10.

The V gene is TRBV7-9, the J gene TRBJ1-4; 7 nucleotides agree with TRBD1. The length of the CDR3 is 15 residues. Trimming removed 5 bases from V and 7 bases from J; junction bases left unmatched: 10. CDR1 and CDR2 from the germline V gene are SEHNR and FQNEAQ (reference sequence). CDR3 sequence reads: CASSGWDRKSEKLFF. In nucleotides, the CDR3 is TGTGCCAGCAGCGGATGGGACAGAAAGTCTGAAAAACTGTTTTTT.

V and J are TRBV9 and TRBJ2-1; D is undetermined. The CDR3 consists of 15 residues. Trimming shortened V by 3 bases and J by 5 bases, and 15 bases separated the two germline ends. Germline V lookup: CDR1 SGDLS, CDR2 YYNGEE. CDR3 loop: CASSARPQTHNEQFF. In DNA form, the CDR3 reads TGTGCCAGCAGCGCCCGGCCACAAACCCACAATGAGCAGTTCTTC.

This clone appeared a single time. The chain is built from TRBV30 and TRBJ2-3; D ambiguous. This CDR3 is 12 amino acids long. The germline V gene has CDR1 GTSNPN and CDR2 SVGIG (reference sequence). V was trimmed by 2 bases and J by 2 bases, leaving 5 bases between them. Here the CDR3 reads CAWSPDTDTQYF. CDR3 DNA sequence: TGTGCCTGGAGTCCAGACACAGATACGCAGTATTTT.

The J gene is TRBJ1-2, the V gene TRBV15; perhaps TRBD1 as D (6 bases). The CDR3 loop spans 16 amino acids. CDR1 and CDR2 from the germline V gene are LNHNV and YYDKDF (reference sequence). Trimming cost V 3 bases and J 3 bases, with 17 bases left between them. CDR3 loop: CATSSPQGRIDYGYTF. The CDR3 coding sequence is TGTGCCACCAGCAGCCCACAGGGAAGGATTGACTATGGCTACACCTTC.

The V gene is TRBV27, the J gene TRBJ2-2; D perhaps matches TRBD2 (5 bases). The length of the CDR3 is 14 residues. CDR1 and CDR2 from the germline V gene are MNHEY and SMNVEV (reference sequence). V was shortened by 10 bases and J by 6 bases, with 18 bases between the two germline ends. In DNA, the CDR3 is TGTGCCACTAGCAAGGCAGCGACCCCCGGGGAGCTGTTTTTT. Protein: CATSKAATPGELFF.

The J gene is TRBJ2-2, the V gene TRBV9; D call uncertain. The germline V gene has CDR1 SGDLS and CDR2 YYNGEE. The V end was cut by 2 bases, the J end by 5 bases, with 4 bases between. This CDR3 region has 12 residues. The CDR3, as DNA: TGTGCCAGCAGCGTTTTTACCGGGGAGCTGTTTTTT. Translation: CASSVFTGELFF.

A single count supports this clone. This chain links TRBV9 with TRBJ2-2, with D possibly being TRBD2 (5 bases). Germline V gene sequence: CDR1 SGDLS, CDR2 YYNGEE. The CDR3 is made up of 16 amino acids. V shed 0 bases and J shed 1 base, with 10 bases lying between them. The DNA for the CDR3 is TGTGCCAGCAGCGTAGGGCAGCGGAAGAACACCGGGGAGCTGTTTTTT. It yields the protein CASSVGQRKNTGELFF.

The V gene is TRBV7-8, the J gene TRBJ1-1, with a weak D call TRBD1 (6 bases). The germline gives CDR1 SGHVS, CDR2 FQNEAQ. The CDR3 is 13 residues long. Trimming removed 5 bases at V and 5 bases at J, with 12 bases between. The chain's CDR3 is CASSIGGGTEAFF. The CDR3 DNA is TGTGCCAGCAGCATCGGAGGGGGGACTGAAGCTTTCTTT. The complete variable domain, with remaining parts taken from reference TRBV7-8 and TRBJ1-1, reads GAGVSQSPRYKVAKRGQDVALRCDPISGHVSLFWYQQALGQGPEFLTYFQNEAQLDKSGLPSDRFFAERPEGSVSTLKIQRTQQEDSAVYLCASSIGGGTEAFFGQGTRLTVV.

The CDR3 DNA is TGTGCCAGTACCGAGTCTTTGAACACTGAAGCTTTCTTT. Protein sequence: CASTESLNTEAFF. This chain uses TRBV19 with TRBJ1-1; D call uncertain. V lost 7 bases and J lost 0, with 9 bases in between. The V gene's germline CDR1 is LNHDA and CDR2 SQIVND (reference sequence). The CDR3 is 13 residues long.

This clone has a single count. The chain couples TRBV19 to TRBJ2-3; possible D gene TRBD2, 7 bases. V shed 6 bases and J shed 9 bases, with 25 bases lying between them. Germline V lookup: CDR1 LNHDA, CDR2 SQIVND (reference sequence). This CDR3 has 16 amino acids. The CDR3 spells CASSPWGGRGHLTQYF. CDR3 nucleotides: TGTGCCAGTAGCCCTTGGGGGGGTCGGGGACACCTAACGCAGTATTTT.

The V call is TRBV19, the J call TRBJ2-5; no definite D call. V lost 1 base, J lost 0 bases, and 12 bases lay in between. From germline, CDR1 is LNHDA and CDR2 SQIVND (reference sequence). This CDR3 is 16 amino acids long. The CDR3 nucleotides are TGTGCCAGTAGTATAGGCGGAAACTCGTACCAAGAGACCCAGTACTTC. It encodes CASSIGGNSYQETQYF. Full variable domain (rest looked up from reference TRBV19 and TRBJ2-5): DGGITQSPKYLFRKEGQNVTLSCEQNLNHDAMYWYRQDPGQGLRLIYYSQIVNDFQKGDIAEGYSVSREKKESFPLTVTSAQKNPTAFYLCASSIGGNSYQETQYFGPGTRLLVL.

The chain uses TRBV3-1 (or the pseudogene TRBV3-2) and TRBJ2-3; 11 bases are shared with TRBD2. CDR3 length equals 16 residues. Trimming cost V 4 bases and J 5 bases; bases outside gene matches: 8. CDR1 is LGHDT and CDR2 is YNNKEL in the germline V gene (reference sequence). CDR3 coding DNA: TGTGCCAGCAGCCCCATAGCGGGAGGGCCAGGAGATACGCAGTATTTT. Amino acids: CASSPIAGGPGDTQYF.

The V call is TRBV5-1, the J call TRBJ1-6; TRBD1 agrees at 7 bases. CDR1 is SGHRS and CDR2 is YFSETQ in the germline V gene. The CDR3 spans 15 residues. V lost 4 bases, J lost 8 bases, and 9 bases stayed unmatched. CDR3 nucleotide sequence: TGCGCCAGCAGCCCGCAGACAGGGATTGATTCACCCCTCCACTTT. Translation: CASSPQTGIDSPLHF.

The chain links TRBV3-1 (or the pseudogene TRBV3-2) to TRBJ1-3, with D maybe TRBD1 (6 bases). Trimming left V 1 base short and J 0 bases short, with 10 bases between. CDR3 length equals 16 residues. Germline V lookup: CDR1 LGHDT, CDR2 YNNKEL (reference sequence). The CDR3: CASSQGTVLSGNTIYF. CDR3 DNA: TGTGCCAGCAGCCAAGGGACAGTTCTCTCTGGAAACACCATATATTTT.

This chain uses TRBV9 with TRBJ2-1, with a weak D call TRBD1 (6 bases). Germline assignment: CDR1 SGDLS and CDR2 YYNGEE. The CDR3 length is 15 residues. Trimming removed 0 bases at V and 5 bases at J, with 12 bases between. CDR3 amino acids: CASSVAQGWDNEQFF. CDR3 sequence (DNA): TGTGCCAGCAGCGTAGCCCAGGGGTGGGACAATGAGCAGTTCTTC. Using reference TRBV9 and TRBJ2-1 for the parts outside the CDR3, the full variable domain is DSGVTQTPKHLITATGQRVTLRCSPRSGDLSVYWYQQSLDQGLQFLIQYYNGEERAKGNILERFSAQQFPDLHSELNLSSLELGDSALYFCASSVAQGWDNEQFFGPGTRLTVL.

V is TRBV3-1 (or the pseudogene TRBV3-2) and J is TRBJ1-3, with unresolved D. The CDR3 sequence is 14 residues long. Germline V gene data show CDR1 as LGHDT and CDR2 as YNNKEL (reference sequence). Trimming shortened V by 5 bases and J by 0 bases, and 8 bases separated the two germline ends. The DNA of the CDR3 is TGTGCCAGCAGCGGGCTCATCTCTGGAAACACCATATATTTT. Protein product: CASSGLISGNTIYF.

The chain uses TRBV4-1 and TRBJ1-2, with TRBD1 identical over 8 bases. Trimming at V came to 5 bases and at J to 7 bases, leaving 6 bases not matched to a gene. CDR1 MGHRA and CDR2 YSYEKL come from the germline V gene. This CDR3 spans 13 amino acids. CDR3 amino acids: CASSYGTGGGYTF. CDR3 bases: TGCGCCAGCAGCTACGGGACAGGCGGTGGCTACACCTTC.

The gene calls are TRBV24-1 and TRBJ2-1; D call uncertain. Trimming took off 4 bases at V and 9 bases at J, with 12 bases between the two ends. Germline V CDR1 and CDR2: KGHDR, SFDVKD. This CDR3 comprises 13 residues. CDR3: CATSESGFGEQFF. The CDR3 nucleotides read TGTGCCACCAGTGAGTCGGGTTTTGGTGAGCAGTTCTTC.

The CDR3, as DNA: TGCGCCAGCAGCACTGGGACTAGCGGGTCCAAGGATACGCAGTATTTT. Encoded protein: CASSTGTSGSKDTQYF. The V call is TRBV5-1, the J call TRBJ2-3; 12 nucleotides line up with TRBD2. The junction had 9 bases not matched to a gene; V was cut back by 4 bases and J by 6 bases. Germline V gives CDR1 SGHRS, CDR2 YFSETQ. CDR3 length: 16 residues.

This clone turned up a few times. The rearrangement uses TRBV9 and TRBJ2-1; 8 bases fit TRBD2. The CDR3 runs to 17 residues. Germline V gene data show CDR1 as SGDLS and CDR2 as YYNGEE. Trimming cost V 4 bases and J 0 bases; bases outside gene matches: 9. CDR3 sequence: CASSHSGSGSSYNEQFF. DNA for the CDR3: TGTGCCAGCAGCCACTCTGGGAGCGGGAGCTCCTACAATGAGCAGTTCTTC.

The chain uses TRBV25-1 and TRBJ2-2; D gene uncertain. Trimming took off 3 bases at V and 4 bases at J, with 12 bases between the two ends. Germline values: CDR1 MGHDK, CDR2 SYGVNS. The CDR3 is made up of 15 amino acids. CDR3 DNA sequence: TGTGCCAGCAGTGATAGTAGGCACCTCACCGGGGAGCTGTTTTTT. Its protein product is CASSDSRHLTGELFF.